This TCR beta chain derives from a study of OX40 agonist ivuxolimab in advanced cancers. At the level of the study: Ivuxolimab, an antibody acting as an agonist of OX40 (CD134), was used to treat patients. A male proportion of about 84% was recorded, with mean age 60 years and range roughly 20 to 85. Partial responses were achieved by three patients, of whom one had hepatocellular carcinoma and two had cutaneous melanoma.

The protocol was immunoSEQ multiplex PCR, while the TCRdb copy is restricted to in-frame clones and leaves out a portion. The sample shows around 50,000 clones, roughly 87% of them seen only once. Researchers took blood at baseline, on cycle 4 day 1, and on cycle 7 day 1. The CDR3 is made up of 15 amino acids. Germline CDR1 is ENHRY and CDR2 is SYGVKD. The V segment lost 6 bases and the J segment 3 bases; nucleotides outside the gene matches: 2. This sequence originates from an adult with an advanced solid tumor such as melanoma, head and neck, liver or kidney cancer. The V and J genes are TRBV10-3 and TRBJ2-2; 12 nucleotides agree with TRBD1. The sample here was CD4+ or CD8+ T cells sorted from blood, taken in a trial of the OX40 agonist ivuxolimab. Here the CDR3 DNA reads TGTGCCATCAGGCGGGACAGGGGGCACACCGGGGAGCTGTTTTTT. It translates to CAIRRDRGHTGELFF.